Here is one TCR beta chain with its context. The read halts 3 residues ahead of the CDR3 end, with the missing end drawn from the germline J gene. Cervical HPV DNA detected by MY09/MY11 PCR, typed by dot-blot. The data derive from a study of T cells in women clearing cervical HPV infection. In the study overall: Only a few women had HLA typing results available.

The CDR3 has 14 amino acids. Per germline, CDR1 SEHNR and CDR2 FQNEAQ (reference sequence). Sequencing was performed with immunoSEQ multiplex PCR; in TCRdb, only in-frame clones are kept and a portion is missing. This sample lists about 31,000 clones; its ten largest clones have about 4.5%. Sequencing was performed on blood buffy coat. The TCR was taken from a woman aged 18 to 69 with a cervical HPV16 infection that either progressed to CIN3+ or cleared (not recorded which). This chain links TRBV7-9 with TRBJ2-4; TRBD1 matches 8 bases. The CDR3 loop is CASSRQGKGGGQYF. The CDR3 bases that were read are TGTGCCAGCAGCCGACAGGGGAAGGGTGGCGGT.